The rows below give T cell receptor beta chains drawn from one sample of a study of early T cells in non-severe SARS-CoV-2 infection. TCRdb passed the 5' RACE reads through MiXCR, listing each CDR3 protein once. The sample contains around 67,000 distinct CDR3 sequences, over 9.5% of which appear only once. Sequencing input: whole blood. These receptors were taken from an adult who was a healthcare worker with PCR-confirmed SARS-CoV-2 infection or an uninfected control (not recorded which). Both conserved end residues are part of each CDR3. D genes are given only for firm matches. Only part of the rows carry a size: once, few, many, or a class if the clone is expanded.

clone size	D gene	V gene	J gene	CDR3 DNA	CDR3 protein
many	NA	TRBV6-7	TRBJ2-1	TGTGCCAGCAGTTACATTACGGGGGAGATCTACAATGAGCAGTTCTTC	CASSYITGEIYNEQFF
many	NA	TRBV29-1	TRBJ1-4	TGCAGCGTTGCTGTGTGGCAGGCTAATGAAAAACTGTTTTTT	CSVAVWQANEKLFF
few	NA	TRBV10-3	TRBJ2-7	TGTGCCATCAGCACCTCTCGACAGGTGCCGACTTACGAGCAGTACTTC	CAISTSRQVPTYEQYF
NA	NA	TRBV24-1	TRBJ2-3	TGTGCCACCGGGACCTCCGCCGATACGCAGTATTTT	CATGTSADTQYF
NA	TRBD2	TRBV27	TRBJ2-5	TGTGCCAGCTGCTATAGCGGGAGGGCCACGGAGACCCAGTACTTC	CASCYSGRATETQYF
NA	TRBD2	TRBV5-1	TRBJ2-1	TGCGCCAGCAGCTCCCGACTAGCGGGGGGGCATGAGCAGTTCTTC	CASSSRLAGGHEQFF
NA	NA	TRBV20-1	TRBJ2-2	TGCAGTGCTAGATCCCACACCGGGGAGCTGTTTTTT	CSARSHTGELFF
NA	NA	TRBV7-2	TRBJ1-5	TGTGCCAGCAGCTCCCACAGGGAAAGCAATCAGCCCCAGCATTTT	CASSSHRESNQPQHF
many	TRBD2	TRBV4-1	TRBJ2-3	TGCGCCAGCAGCCAAGATGGGGCGGGAGGGAACACAGATACGCAGTATTTT	CASSQDGAGGNTDTQYF
NA	NA	TRBV7-2	TRBJ1-4	TGTGCCAGCAGCCGGACAGCAACTAATGAAAAACTGTTTTTT	CASSRTATNEKLFF
many	NA	TRBV20-1	TRBJ2-7	TGCAGTGCCCTGACGGATTCCTACGAGCAGTACTTC	CSALTDSYEQYF
many	TRBD2	TRBV7-9	TRBJ2-5	TGTGCCAGCAGCTTATCTTCCCGACTAGCGGGCCCTCAAGAGACCCAGTACTTC	CASSLSSRLAGPQETQYF
many	NA	TRBV5-1	TRBJ2-7	TGCGCCAGCAGCTTTGGTCACTTCGAGGGAAACGAGCAGTACTTC	CASSFGHFEGNEQYF
few	NA	TRBV7-8	TRBJ2-3	TGTGCCAGCAGCTTACAGGGGCATGTATCTACAGATACGCAGTATTTT	CASSLQGHVSTDTQYF
many	NA	TRBV20-1	TRBJ2-2	TGCAGTGCTAGAGATGGAGCTCCCGCGGGCACCGGGGAGCTGTTTTTT	CSARDGAPAGTGELFF
many	NA	TRBV5-4	TRBJ2-3	TGTGCCAGCAGCAGGGGGATAGCGAGGTTGACAGATACGCAGTATTTT	CASSRGIARLTDTQYF
few	NA	TRBV2	TRBJ1-4	TGTGCCAGCAAGAGGTCGGGGTCGAATGAAAAACTGTTTTTT	CASKRSGSNEKLFF
many	TRBD1	TRBV5-1	TRBJ1-2	TGCGCCAGCAGCTTGGGACAGGGGAACTATGGCTACACCTTC	CASSLGQGNYGYTF
NA	NA	TRBV3-1	TRBJ2-1	TGTGCCAGCGCTACTTGGGGAGACAATGAGCAGTTCTTC	CASATWGDNEQFF
few	NA	TRBV11-2	TRBJ2-3	TGTGCCAGCAGCTTATCCGATACGCAGTATTTT	CASSLSDTQYF
many	NA	TRBV9	TRBJ1-2	TGTGCCAGCAGCGTAGACGGGGGCGCGAGCTATGGCTACACCTTC	CASSVDGGASYGYTF
few	TRBD2	TRBV3-1	TRBJ2-2	TGTGCCAGCAGCCTCCTAGCGGGGGCTAACACCGGGGAGCTGTTTTTT	CASSLLAGANTGELFF
few	NA	TRBV24-1	TRBJ1-3	TGTGCCACCAGGGACATAAACGGAAACACCATATATTTT	CATRDINGNTIYF
many	NA	TRBV28	TRBJ2-3	TGTGCCAGCAGTTTCTCTCGAGATACGCAGTATTTT	CASSFSRDTQYF
NA	TRBD2	TRBV7-9	TRBJ2-1	TGTGCCAGCAGCCCCCCGCGACGGGAGGGGAGCTCCTACAATGAGCAGTTCTTC	CASSPPRREGSSYNEQFF
many	NA	TRBV6-2/TRBV6-3	TRBJ2-2	TGTGCCAGCAGAACGTCTTCGGGGGGGGAGCTGTTTTTT	CASRTSSGGELFF
NA	NA	TRBV7-3	TRBJ2-6	TGTGCCAGCAGCCTGGAAGGTCCGAGTCTCCTCTTATCTGGGGCCAACGTCCTGACTTTC	CASSLEGPSLLLSGANVLTF
few	TRBD1	TRBV10-3	TRBJ1-2	TGTGCCATCAGTGTGGACAGGGAGACCTATGGCTACACCTTC	CAISVDRETYGYTF
few	TRBD1	TRBV11-2	TRBJ2-5	TGTGCCAGCAGCTCACGGTCCGGACAGGGGAGGGAGACCCAGTACTTC	CASSSRSGQGRETQYF
many	NA	TRBV2	TRBJ2-7	TGTGCCAGCAGTGAAACGGGGCCAGTCTACGAGCAGTACTTC	CASSETGPVYEQYF
once	NA	TRBV5-1	TRBJ1-2	TGCGCCAGCAGCTTCCCCTTAGGGGGGGATCCCTATGGCTACACCTTC	CASSFPLGGDPYGYTF
few	TRBD1	TRBV12-5	TRBJ2-5	TGTGCTAGTGGCAGGGACAGTCCTGAGACCCAGTACTTC	CASGRDSPETQYF
few	NA	TRBV18	TRBJ1-2	TGTGCCAGCTCACCACTTGGGAATCGGCAGAGCCAAAACTATGGCTACACCTTC	CASSPLGNRQSQNYGYTF
NA	NA	TRBV27	TRBJ1-5	TGTGCCAGCAATCAGGACGGCCTTAGCAATCAGCCCCAGCATTTT	CASNQDGLSNQPQHF
many	NA	TRBV7-2	TRBJ2-1	TGTGCCAGCAGCTTAGACTGGACGAACAATGAGCAGTTCTTC	CASSLDWTNNEQFF
once	NA	TRBV29-1	TRBJ2-7	TGCAGCGCGGGACAACCATACGAGCAGTACTTC	CSAGQPYEQYF
many	NA	TRBV7-2	TRBJ2-7	TGTGCCAGCAGGCTTGCGGCGGGCGGGCCCTACGAGCAGTACTTC	CASRLAAGGPYEQYF
many	NA	TRBV29-1	TRBJ2-3	TGCAGCGTTGCCACAATTAGCACAGATACGCAGTATTTT	CSVATISTDTQYF
many	TRBD1	TRBV2	TRBJ1-4	TGTGCCAGCAGAGACCGAACCGGGACAGTGAAAGAAAAACTGTTTTTT	CASRDRTGTVKEKLFF
many	NA	TRBV20-1	TRBJ1-2	TGCAGTGCTAGAGTGTATGTCGGGGCTTATGGCTACACCTTC	CSARVYVGAYGYTF